These 11 T cell receptor beta chains came from one sample sequenced in a study of OX40 agonist ivuxolimab in advanced cancers. The library was built by means of the immunoSEQ multiplex PCR assay. TCRdb retrieved this table from immuneACCESS and kept in-frame rearrangements only. Not all clones are present; in checked studies, unresolved V genes account for under half, and no reason is known for the remainder. The sample records around 69,000 clones, more than 75% of which are singletons. Clones ranked in the top ten supply over 2% of the sample. The sequencing used CD4+ or CD8+ T cells sorted from blood, collected in a trial of the OX40 agonist ivuxolimab. The receptors here all came from an adult with an advanced solid tumor such as melanoma, head and neck, liver or kidney cancer.

The CDR3 protein is CASSLQGARGTDTQYF. The CDR3 nucleotides are TGTGCCAGCAGCTTACAGGGGGCGCGGGGCACAGATACGCAGTATTTT. The V and J genes are TRBV11-2 and TRBJ2-3; 8 bases map to TRBD1. V dropped 2 bases and J dropped 1; count of bases not matched to a gene: 5. The CDR3 covers 16 residues. Germline-derived CDR1 and CDR2 are SGHAT and FQNNGV. Full variable domain (outside the CDR3, taken from reference TRBV11-2 and TRBJ2-3): EAGVAQSPRYKIIEKRQSVAFWCNPISGHATLYWYQQILGQGPKLLIQFQNNGVVDDSQLPKDRFSAERLKGVDSTLKIQPAKLEDSAVYLCASSLQGARGTDTQYFGPGTRLTVL.

The chain couples TRBV28 to TRBJ1-3; the D is unclear. CDR1 is MDHEN and CDR2 is SYDVKM in the germline V gene. This CDR3 has 15 amino acids. V lost 3 bases and J lost 0, with 9 bases in between. The CDR3 here is CASSLGRASGNTIYF. The CDR3 DNA reads TGTGCCAGCAGTTTGGGTCGGGCCTCTGGAAACACCATATATTTT.

V and J are TRBV5-1 and TRBJ1-4, with D unresolved. The germline CDR1 and CDR2 sequences are SGHRS and YFSETQ. Trimming took off 4 bases at V and 8 bases at J, with 18 bases between the two ends. The CDR3 is made up of 15 amino acids. The CDR3 DNA reads TGCGCCAGCAGCCCGAAAGGAGGAGCTGGGGAAAAACTGTTTTTT. It translates to CASSPKGGAGEKLFF.

CDR3 region: CASSLKGPGADTQYF. In DNA form, the CDR3 reads TGTGCCAGCAGCTTGAAAGGTCCAGGCGCAGATACGCAGTATTTT. This chain uses TRBV5-4 with TRBJ2-3; D gene unclear. The ends were cut back, 1 base at V and 4 bases at J, with 13 bases in the middle. Germline V gene sequence: CDR1 SGHNT, CDR2 YYREEE (reference sequence). The CDR3 spans 15 residues.

The V and J genes are TRBV7-2 and TRBJ1-1; 8 nucleotides match TRBD1. V was pared by 1 base and J by 10 bases, with 8 bases of the junction left unmatched. Per the germline V gene, CDR1 is SGHTA and CDR2 is FQGNSA. The CDR3 has 14 residues. In DNA form, the CDR3 reads TGTGCCAGCAGCTTAGGGGGCCAGGGGGCAGTAGCTTTCTTT. Residues: CASSLGGQGAVAFF.

The rearrangement uses TRBV6-5 and TRBJ2-7; 7 bases match TRBD1. The CDR3 totals 15 residues. Germline V gene sequence: CDR1 MNHEY, CDR2 SVGAGI. J was trimmed by 2 bases and V by 2 bases; bases with no gene match: 6. Here the CDR3 DNA reads TGTGCCAGCAGTTACACCTCGACAGGGCCCTACGAGCAGTACTTC. Translating it yields CASSYTSTGPYEQYF.

To note about this clone: The same CDR3 is also encoded by other DNA sequences in this sample. The chain recombines TRBV7-2 with TRBJ2-2; D is perhaps TRBD1 (5 bases). Germline loops: CDR1 SGHTA, CDR2 FQGNSA. Between the trimmed V and J ends, which lost 1 base and 4 bases, there was a span of 7 bases. The CDR3 covers 14 residues. For the CDR3, the DNA is TGTGCCAGCAGCTTAGGCCAGGGCACCGGGGAGCTGTTTTTT. It is translated as CASSLGQGTGELFF.

The chain links TRBV5-4 to TRBJ2-2; no definite D call. V dropped 6 bases and J dropped 4 bases, with 13 bases sitting between them. The V gene's germline CDR1 is SGHNT and CDR2 YYREEE (reference sequence). This CDR3 contains 14 residues. DNA for the CDR3: TGTGCCAGCAACCCGAACAGCCCCACCGGGGAGCTGTTTTTT. Translated, it gives CASNPNSPTGELFF. Looking up the rest from reference TRBV5-4 and TRBJ2-2 gives the full variable domain: ETGVTQSPTHLIKTRGQQVTLRCSSQSGHNTVSWYQQALGQGPQFIFQYYREEENGRGNFPPRFSGLQFPNYSSELNVNALELDDSALYLCASNPNSPTGELFFGEGSRLTVL.

The chain has TRBV30 and TRBJ2-1; D unresolved. V gave up 3 bases and J gave up 7 bases, with 13 bases separating them. Germline loops: CDR1 GTSNPN, CDR2 SVGIG (reference sequence). The CDR3 length is 13 residues. The CDR3 DNA follows: TGTGCCTGGAGCGCCCATAAAGGGAATGAGCAGTTCTTC. Amino acids: CAWSAHKGNEQFF.

The rearrangement links TRBV6-5 to TRBJ1-3, with a tentative D call TRBD1 (5 bases). Germline V gives CDR1 MNHEY, CDR2 SVGAGI. Trimming stripped 0 bases from V and 3 bases from J, with 9 bases between. This CDR3 has 15 residues. The CDR3 loop is CASSYSGTVGNTIYF. Here the CDR3 DNA reads TGTGCCAGCAGTTACTCGGGGACGGTTGGAAACACCATATATTTT.

This clone was found once. The chain recombines TRBV7-2 with TRBJ1-1, with no clear D. This CDR3 is 15 amino acids long. From germline, CDR1 is SGHTA and CDR2 FQGNSA. Trimming removed 1 base at V and 1 base at J, with 10 bases between. For the CDR3, the DNA is TGTGCCAGCAGCTTAGAAGGGTACCAGAACACTGAAGCTTTCTTT. Its translation: CASSLEGYQNTEAFF.